Below are 13 T cell receptor beta chains sequenced from a single sample in a study of CD8 T cells in Susac syndrome (dated by TCRdb to the late 2010s). Library generation was performed with the immunoSEQ multiplex PCR assay. RNA was extracted using the RNeasy kit, and roughly 0.45 to 1 ug of the RNA was reverse transcribed with random hexamers. Starting from the raw public reads, TCRdb applied fastp trimming at Q25, assembled clones with MiXCR and retained in-frame beta chains. Rows are combined by CDR3 protein, so each entry shows the most common genes and DNA. For this sample the table gives 150,000 to 160,000 distinct CDR3 sequences, of which just under 97% were detected only once. The top ten constitute about 0.15% of the sample. Sample: CD8+ T cells from PBMCs. Receptors were obtained from a human donor with multiple sclerosis.

The chain has TRBV4-2 and TRBJ1-5; D remains unclear. CDR3 length: 16 amino acids. CDR1 and CDR2 from the germline V gene are LGHNA and YNFKEQ. The V end lost 0 bases, the J end lost 2 bases, and 11 bases lay between the germline ends. In nucleotides, the CDR3 is TGTGCCAGCAGCCAAGATCTGACCGATGGCAATCAGCCCCAGCATTTT. Its translation: CASSQDLTDGNQPQHF.

As DNA, the CDR3 is TGTGCCAGCAGCTTAGGTGGAGGCCCCACAGATACGCAGTATTTT. It encodes CASSLGGGPTDTQYF. The rearrangement uses TRBV13 and TRBJ2-3; tentative D call: TRBD2 (5 bases). V was shortened by 0 bases and J by 2 bases, with 9 bases between the two germline ends. Germline CDR1 reads PRHDT; CDR2 reads FYEKMQ (reference sequence). The CDR3 length is 15 residues.

V gene TRBV5-6 combines with J gene TRBJ1-2; no firm D call. Looked up from germline, CDR1 is SGHDT and CDR2 is YYEEEE. Trimming removed 0 bases from V and 8 bases from J, with 8 bases in between. The CDR3 is made up of 12 amino acids. DNA of the CDR3: TGTGCCAGCAGCTTGGGACCGGGGGGCTACACCTTC. Translation: CASSLGPGGYTF.

The chain recombines TRBV6-1 with TRBJ1-5; D unresolved. V was trimmed by 3 bases and J by 3 bases, leaving 15 bases between them. The CDR3 contains 16 residues. Looked up from germline, CDR1 is MNHNS and CDR2 is SASEGT. The CDR3 bases are TGTGCCAGCAGTGATTCGAACGGTTTCCACAATCAGCCCCAGCATTTT. Protein sequence: CASSDSNGFHNQPQHF.

The chain couples TRBV20-1 to TRBJ1-2, with D uncertain. CDR1 is DFQATT and CDR2 is SNEGSKA in the germline V gene (reference sequence). V was shortened by 0 bases and J by 5 bases, with 13 bases between the two germline ends. The length of the CDR3 is 14 residues. CDR3 protein: CSARDSGSRYGYTF. CDR3 DNA: TGCAGTGCTAGAGATAGCGGTAGCCGGTATGGCTACACCTTC.

This clonotype was counted once. The gene calls are TRBV3-1 and TRBJ2-5, with D tentatively TRBD2 (5 bases). This CDR3 spans 16 amino acids. V was trimmed by 1 base and J by 4 bases, leaving 16 bases between them. From germline, CDR1 is LGHDT and CDR2 YNNKEL (reference sequence). CDR3 nucleotides: TGTGCCAGCAGCCAAGGAGTAGGACTTAGCCCAGAGACCCAGTACTTC. This encodes CASSQGVGLSPETQYF.

The rearrangement uses TRBV2 and TRBJ1-5; the D gene is possibly TRBD1 (5 bases). The CDR3 totals 12 residues. Germline values: CDR1 SNHLY, CDR2 FYNNEI. Trimming pared 8 bases from V and 4 bases from J, leaving 9 bases between. The CDR3 reads CASQSGNQPQHF. CDR3 sequence (DNA): TGTGCCAGCCAATCAGGGAATCAGCCCCAGCATTTT.

V is TRBV29-1 and J is TRBJ2-5; TRBD2 aligns across 11 bases. CDR3 length: 16 amino acids. Trimming took 2 bases from V and 4 from J; bases not matched to a gene: 9. Germline assignment: CDR1 SQVTM and CDR2 ANQGSEA. CDR3 residues: CSVELAGGAVVETQYF. The CDR3 coding sequence is TGCAGCGTTGAACTAGCGGGGGGAGCCGTAGTAGAGACCCAGTACTTC.

The rearrangement joins TRBV9 to TRBJ2-5, with D unresolved. CDR1 is SGDLS and CDR2 is YYNGEE in the germline V gene. V shed 3 bases and J shed 1 base, with 13 bases lying between them. The CDR3 has 15 residues. DNA for the CDR3: TGTGCCAGCAGCGATGGTATCGGCGGCCAAGAGACCCAGTACTTC. It yields the protein CASSDGIGGQETQYF. Looking up the rest from reference TRBV9 and TRBJ2-5 gives the full variable domain: DSGVTQTPKHLITATGQRVTLRCSPRSGDLSVYWYQQSLDQGLQFLIQYYNGEERAKGNILERFSAQQFPDLHSELNLSSLELGDSALYFCASSDGIGGQETQYFGPGTRLLVL.

The V gene is TRBV29-1, the J gene TRBJ2-5; TRBD2 might be the D (5 bases). Trimming cost V 2 bases and J 5 bases, with 12 bases left between them. Looked up from germline, CDR1 is SQVTM and CDR2 is ANQGSEA. The CDR3 is made up of 13 amino acids. CDR3 coding DNA: TGCAGCGTTGAAAACGACCCGGGGGAGACCCAGTACTTC. Encoded protein: CSVENDPGETQYF.

This sequence joins TRBV18 and TRBJ1-5; 8 nucleotides line up with TRBD1. Trimming took 8 bases from V and 2 from J; bases not matched to a gene: 8. Germline CDR1 is KGHSH and CDR2 is LQKENI. This CDR3 is built from 15 residues. CDR3 nucleotide sequence: TGTGCCAGCCCAGGGACAGGTGGGGGCAATCAGCCCCAGCATTTT. It specifies CASPGTGGGNQPQHF.

Here the CDR3 DNA reads TGCAGCGGAAAACTTTCGGGGACAAAATTTCATGGCTACACCTTC. Protein product: CSGKLSGTKFHGYTF. The chain joins TRBV29-1 to TRBJ1-2, with D tentatively TRBD1 (6 bases). The length of the CDR3 is 15 residues. V lost 7 bases and J 6 bases, leaving 24 bases between the germline ends. CDR1 is SQVTM and CDR2 is ANQGSEA in the germline V gene.

The chain has TRBV3-1 and TRBJ1-1, with D possibly TRBD1 on 6 matching bases. Trimming stripped 3 bases from V and 4 bases from J, with 15 bases between. The CDR3 is 15 amino acids. The germline CDR1 and CDR2 sequences are LGHDT and YNNKEL (reference sequence). The CDR3 nucleotides are TGTGCCAGCAGCCATGTCGGGGGGGCGGGCACTGAAGCTTTCTTT. Translated: CASSHVGGAGTEAFF.